Presented here are 22 T cell receptor beta chains from one specimen sequenced in a study of blood T cell repertoires in COVID-19. Method: immunoSEQ multiplex PCR; TCRdb's copy keeps in-frame clones and lacks some. The table shows 170,000 or so clones, with over 60% occurring only once. The sequencing sample was made of peripheral blood. The receptors come from a woman between 65 and 79 years old with acute or convalescent COVID-19.

This chain uses TRBV7-9 with TRBJ2-1; 10 bases fit TRBD1. Germline V gene lookup returns CDR1 SEHNR and CDR2 FQNEAQ (reference sequence). The junction had 3 bases not matched to a gene; V was cut back by 3 bases and J by 7 bases. The length of the CDR3 is 14 residues. DNA of the CDR3: TGTGCCAGCAGCTTCATGGGACAGGGGAATGAGCAGTTCTTC. This gives the protein CASSFMGQGNEQFF.

The chain carries TRBV7-3 and TRBJ2-7, with 7 bases that match TRBD2. CDR1 and CDR2 (germline): SGHTA, FQGTGA. CDR3 length: 15 residues. The J segment lost 4 bases and the V segment lost 4 bases, leaving 10 bases of the junction unmatched. The CDR3 sequence: CASSSNGGNGYEQYF. The CDR3 DNA reads as TGTGCCAGCAGCTCGAACGGGGGGAATGGGTACGAGCAGTACTTC.

The chain is built from TRBV19 and TRBJ2-1; D not resolved. This CDR3 comprises 13 residues. The germline V gene has CDR1 LNHDA and CDR2 SQIVND (reference sequence). V was pared by 3 bases and J by 5 bases, with 8 bases between. In nucleotides, the CDR3 is TGTGCCAGTAGTATCAATAGCCACAATGAGCAGTTCTTC. Amino acid sequence: CASSINSHNEQFF.

This clone was picked up one time. The chain is built from TRBV3-1 (or the pseudogene TRBV3-2) and TRBJ2-7; D is uncertain. CDR3 length: 17 amino acids. Germline CDR1 is LGHDT and CDR2 is YNNKEL (reference sequence). V was pared by 3 bases and J by 3 bases, with 21 bases between. CDR3 sequence (DNA): TGTGCCAGCAGCCAGGGTACCTCACGTAGACAAGGCTACGAGCAGTACTTC. Translation gives CASSQGTSRRQGYEQYF.

The rearrangement joins TRBV19 to TRBJ1-4; 10 bases match TRBD1. The CDR3 runs to 15 residues. The trim removed 3 bases at V and 8 bases at J, leaving 6 bases unmatched. Germline values: CDR1 LNHDA, CDR2 SQIVND (reference sequence). This CDR3 reads CASSIGTGELEKLFF. The CDR3 nucleotides are TGTGCCAGTAGTATCGGGACAGGGGAATTGGAAAAACTGTTTTTT. The whole variable domain, remainder taken from reference TRBV19 and TRBJ1-4, is DGGITQSPKYLFRKEGQNVTLSCEQNLNHDAMYWYRQDPGQGLRLIYYSQIVNDFQKGDIAEGYSVSREKKESFPLTVTSAQKNPTAFYLCASSIGTGELEKLFFGSGTQLSVL.

The J gene is TRBJ2-1, the V gene TRBV6-5, with 7 bases lining up with TRBD2. V shed 2 bases and J 4 bases; nucleotides not matched to a gene: 8. The CDR3 is 16 amino acids. Germline assignment: CDR1 MNHEY and CDR2 SVGAGI. CDR3 in amino acids: CASSYQWTRGYNEQFF. The CDR3 DNA follows: TGTGCCAGCAGTTACCAATGGACTAGGGGTTACAATGAGCAGTTCTTC.

The chain uses TRBV5-1 and TRBJ2-7, with 9 bases identical to TRBD2. Germline trimming cut 1 base from V and 2 bases from J; bases unmatched to any gene: 7. The germline V gene encodes CDR1 SGHRS and CDR2 YFSETQ. There are 16 residues in the CDR3. The CDR3 nucleotides are TGCGCCAGCAGCTTGTCTTTCGCGGGAGGGCCCTACGAGCAGTACTTC. Translated: CASSLSFAGGPYEQYF.

This clone occurred once. DNA of the CDR3: TGTGCCAGCAGCTTCCGACAGAACACTGAAGCTTTCTTT. Residues: CASSFRQNTEAFF. The chain recombines TRBV7-2 with TRBJ1-1; D not resolved. Trimming took 3 bases from V and 1 from J, leaving 6 bases between them. The germline gives CDR1 SGHTA, CDR2 FQGNSA. This CDR3 spans 13 amino acids.

The V call is TRBV12-5, the J call TRBJ2-2; 7 bases line up with TRBD1. V lost 2 bases and J lost 0; bases outside the gene matches: 9. The germline V gene encodes CDR1 LGHNT and CDR2 FRNRAP. CDR3 length: 18 residues. CDR3 loop: CASGLTAGTVSNTGELFF. CDR3 bases: TGTGCTAGTGGTTTGACAGCCGGGACAGTGTCGAACACCGGGGAGCTGTTTTTT. Full variable domain (outside the CDR3, taken from reference TRBV12-5 and TRBJ2-2): DARVTQTPRHKVTEMGQEVTMRCQPILGHNTVFWYRQTMMQGLELLAYFRNRAPLDDSGMPKDRFSAEMPDATLATLKIQPSEPRDSAVYFCASGLTAGTVSNTGELFFGEGSRLTVL.

This clone was detected once. The chain combines TRBV19 with TRBJ2-7; 8 positions match TRBD1. The V and J ends lost 5 bases and 2 bases, in that order; junction bases with no gene match: 2. In germline, CDR1 is LNHDA, CDR2 SQIVND (reference sequence). The CDR3 spans 13 residues. For the CDR3, the DNA is TGTGCCAGTAGTCAGACAGGGGCCTACGAGCAGTACTTC. It specifies CASSQTGAYEQYF.

This clone turned up a few times. The V call is TRBV5-4, the J call TRBJ2-2; D may be TRBD1 (6 bases). V shed 4 bases and J shed 2 bases, with 12 bases lying between them. Per germline, CDR1 SGHNT and CDR2 YYREEE (reference sequence). This CDR3 is 15 amino acids long. CDR3 bases: TGTGCCAGCAGCCCAGACAGGATTAACACCGGGGAGCTGTTTTTT. Protein: CASSPDRINTGELFF. Full variable domain (missing parts from reference TRBV5-4 and TRBJ2-2): ETGVTQSPTHLIKTRGQQVTLRCSSQSGHNTVSWYQQALGQGPQFIFQYYREEENGRGNFPPRFSGLQFPNYSSELNVNALELDDSALYLCASSPDRINTGELFFGEGSRLTVL.

This clone has more than one count but fewer than ten. For the CDR3, the DNA is TGCAGCGTTCTAGCGGGGGGCCAAGAGACCCAGTACTTC. It is translated as CSVLAGGQETQYF. This chain links TRBV29-1 with TRBJ2-5; 11 bases match TRBD2. The CDR3 is 13 amino acids. The ends lost 5 bases at V and 1 base at J; junction bases unmatched: 0. Germline loops: CDR1 SQVTM, CDR2 ANQGSEA.

This clone was seen a single time. The V and J genes are TRBV19 and TRBJ2-7; tentatively, D is TRBD2 (7 bases). Germline V lookup: CDR1 LNHDA, CDR2 SQIVND (reference sequence). This CDR3 is 15 amino acids long. Trimming pared 9 bases from V and 2 bases from J, leaving 20 bases between. CDR3 sequence reads: CARLDGSGDTYEQYF. The CDR3 coding sequence is TGTGCCAGACTCGATGGGAGCGGGGACACCTACGAGCAGTACTTC.

V and J are TRBV9 and TRBJ2-5; 7 nucleotides align to TRBD2. This CDR3 has 14 amino acids. V shed 0 bases and J 3 bases; nucleotides not matched to a gene: 2. Germline assignment: CDR1 SGDLS and CDR2 YYNGEE. CDR3 DNA: TGTGCCAGCAGCGTAGCGGGAGGAAAAGAGACCCAGTACTTC. It is translated as CASSVAGGKETQYF.

This clone occurred many times. The chain is built from TRBV9 and TRBJ1-5; 7 bases match TRBD1. After removal of 4 bases from V and 7 bases from J, the junction contained 5 bases not matched to a gene. Germline lookup yields CDR1 SGDLS and CDR2 YYNGEE. The CDR3 loop spans 13 amino acids. The CDR3 here is CASSQIRGQPQHF. CDR3 nucleotides: TGTGCCAGCAGCCAGATCAGGGGGCAGCCCCAGCATTTT.

This rearrangement joins TRBV23-1 to TRBJ2-5; D is possibly TRBD1 (6 bases). TRBV23-1 is identified as an open reading frame with a role that is uncertain. CDR3 length: 13 residues. Trimming removed 7 bases from V and 4 bases from J, with 13 bases in between. CDR3 amino acids: CASTGFRGETQYF. DNA of the CDR3: TGCGCCAGCACGGGATTCAGGGGAGAGACCCAGTACTTC.

This chain uses TRBV5-1 with TRBJ1-1; the D is unclear. V lost 6 bases and J 5 bases, leaving 17 bases between the germline ends. Germline CDR1 and CDR2: SGHRS and YFSETQ. The CDR3 loop spans 14 amino acids. DNA for the CDR3: TGCGCCAGCAAAATTGGCATCTCGACTACTGAAGCTTTCTTT. Translating it yields CASKIGISTTEAFF.

The rearrangement links TRBV6-2 or TRBV6-3 to TRBJ2-3, with 14 bases fitting TRBD2. Germline V gene sequence: CDR1 MNHEY, CDR2 SVGEGT. Trimming removed 5 bases from V and 5 bases from J; junction bases left unmatched: 6. This CDR3 is built from 16 residues. CDR3 sequence reads: CASSRGLAGGRDTQYF. The CDR3 DNA reads TGTGCCAGCAGTCGAGGACTAGCGGGAGGTCGAGATACGCAGTATTTT.

The rearrangement joins TRBV15 to TRBJ1-2; 10 nucleotides align to TRBD1. The CDR3 contains 16 residues. Germline CDR1 reads LNHNV; CDR2 reads YYDKDF (reference sequence). V shed 0 bases and J 8 bases; nucleotides not matched to a gene: 9. The CDR3 region has the DNA TGTGCCACCAGCAGAGATCTGACAGGGGGCGCGGGAGGCTACACCTTC. It encodes CATSRDLTGGAGGYTF.

V and J are TRBV7-3 and TRBJ1-1, with D possibly matching TRBD1 (6 bases). V lost 2 bases and J lost 4, with 8 bases in between. CDR1 and CDR2 from the germline V gene are SGHTA and FQGTGA. The CDR3 runs 13 residues. CDR3 loop: CASSLQGITEAFF. For the CDR3, the DNA is TGTGCCAGCAGCTTACAGGGGATCACTGAAGCTTTCTTT. The entire variable domain, with the rest obtained from reference TRBV7-3 and TRBJ1-1, is as follows: GAGVSQTPSNKVTEKGKYVELRCDPISGHTALYWYRQSLGQGPEFLIYFQGTGAADDSGLPNDRFFAVRPEGSVSTLKIQRTERGDSAVYLCASSLQGITEAFFGQGTRLTVV.

The J gene is TRBJ2-5, the V gene TRBV29-1, with 10 bases lining up with TRBD2. CDR1 is SQVTM and CDR2 is ANQGSEA in the germline V gene. The trim removed 4 bases at V and 2 bases at J, leaving 4 bases unmatched. This CDR3 is 14 amino acids long. The CDR3 here is CSVVISGGQETQYF. The CDR3 coding sequence is TGCAGCGTTGTGATTAGCGGGGGGCAAGAGACCCAGTACTTC.

The rearrangement links TRBV14 to TRBJ2-7, with TRBD1 matching 10 bases. The CDR3 loop spans 15 amino acids. V lost 4 bases to trimming and J lost 0 bases; unmatched junction nucleotides: 3. CDR1 SGHDN and CDR2 FVKESK come from the germline V gene. The CDR3 DNA is TGTGCCAGCAGCCGGGGGACAGGGGTCTCCTACGAGCAGTACTTC. Translation gives CASSRGTGVSYEQYF.